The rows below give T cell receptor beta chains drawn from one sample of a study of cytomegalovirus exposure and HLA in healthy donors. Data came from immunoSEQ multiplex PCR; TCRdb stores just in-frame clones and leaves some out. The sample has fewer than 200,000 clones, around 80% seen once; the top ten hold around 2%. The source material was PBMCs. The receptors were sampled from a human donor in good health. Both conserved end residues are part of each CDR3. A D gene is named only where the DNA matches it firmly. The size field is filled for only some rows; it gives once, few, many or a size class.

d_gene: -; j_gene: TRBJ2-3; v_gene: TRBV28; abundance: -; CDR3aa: CASSFRGTTDTQYF; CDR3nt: TGTGCCAGCAGTTTTCGGGGGACCACAGATACGCAGTATTTT
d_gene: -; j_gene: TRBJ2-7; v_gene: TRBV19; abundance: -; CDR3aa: CASTRTSGGEQYF; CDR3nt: TGTGCCAGTACAAGGACCTCTGGGGGGGAGCAGTACTTC
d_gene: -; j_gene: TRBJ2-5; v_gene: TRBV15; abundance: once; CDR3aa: CATSRIGVWGETQYF; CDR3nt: TGTGCCACCAGCAGGATAGGGGTATGGGGAGAGACCCAGTACTTC
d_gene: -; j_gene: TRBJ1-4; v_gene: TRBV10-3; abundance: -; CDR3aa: CAIKDGGRSDEKLFF; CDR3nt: TGTGCCATCAAAGATGGCGGGCGGTCGGATGAAAAACTGTTTTTT
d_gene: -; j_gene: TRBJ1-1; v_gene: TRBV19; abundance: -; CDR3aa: CASLANPQVYTEAFF; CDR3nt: TGTGCCAGTCTTGCAAATCCACAGGTTTACACTGAAGCTTTCTTT
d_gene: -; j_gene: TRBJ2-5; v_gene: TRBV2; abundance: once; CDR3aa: CASRGTGTRSETQYF; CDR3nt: TGTGCCAGCAGAGGCACCGGGACAAGGTCCGAGACCCAGTACTTC
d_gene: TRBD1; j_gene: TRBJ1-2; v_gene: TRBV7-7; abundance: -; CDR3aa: CASSLRKTGGYGYTF; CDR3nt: TGTGCCAGCAGCTTACGCAAGACAGGGGGCTATGGCTACACCTTC
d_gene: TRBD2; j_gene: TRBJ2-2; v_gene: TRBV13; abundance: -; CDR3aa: CASSPRIAGGASTGELFF; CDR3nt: TGTGCCAGCAGCCCCCGGATAGCGGGGGGGGCATCCACCGGGGAGCTGTTTTTT
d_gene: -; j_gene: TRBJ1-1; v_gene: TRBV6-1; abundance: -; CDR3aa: CASSPTVTDREAFF; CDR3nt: TGTGCCAGCAGCCCGACTGTGACGGACAGAGAAGCTTTCTTT
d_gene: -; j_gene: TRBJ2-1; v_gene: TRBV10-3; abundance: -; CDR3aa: CAISERGLSSCEQFF; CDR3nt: TGTGCCATCAGTGAAAGAGGGTTAAGTTCTTGTGAGCAGTTCTTC
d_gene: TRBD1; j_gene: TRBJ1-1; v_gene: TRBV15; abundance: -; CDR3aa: CATSRPRQGAGTEAFF; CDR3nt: TGTGCCACCAGCAGACCTAGACAGGGGGCCGGCACTGAAGCTTTCTTT
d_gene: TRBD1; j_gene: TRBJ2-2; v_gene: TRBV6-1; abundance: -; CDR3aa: CASSVLQGLTTGELFF; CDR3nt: TGTGCCAGCAGTGTACTACAGGGGCTCACAACCGGGGAGCTGTTTTTT
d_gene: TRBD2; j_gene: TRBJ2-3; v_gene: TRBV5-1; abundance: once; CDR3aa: CASSLVHPRLAGGLSHTDTQYF; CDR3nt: TGCGCCAGCAGCTTGGTCCACCCGAGACTAGCGGGGGGGCTGTCCCACACAGATACGCAGTATTTT
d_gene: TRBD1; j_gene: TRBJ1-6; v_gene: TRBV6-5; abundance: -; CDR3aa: CASRLTGSNSPLHF; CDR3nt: TGTGCCAGCAGATTGACAGGGTCCAATTCACCCCTCCACTTT
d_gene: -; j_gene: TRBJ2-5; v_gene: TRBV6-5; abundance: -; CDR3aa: CASRGAQETQYF; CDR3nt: TGTGCCAGCAGGGGGGCTCAAGAGACCCAGTACTTC
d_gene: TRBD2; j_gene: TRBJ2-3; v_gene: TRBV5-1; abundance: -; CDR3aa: CASSMRTSGGTDTQYF; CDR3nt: TGCGCCAGCAGCATGCGGACTAGCGGAGGCACAGATACGCAGTATTTT
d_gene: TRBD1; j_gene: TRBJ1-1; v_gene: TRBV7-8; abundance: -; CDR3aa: CASSLEQGAGTEAFF; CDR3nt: TGTGCCAGCAGCCTCGAGCAGGGGGCCGGCACTGAAGCTTTCTTT
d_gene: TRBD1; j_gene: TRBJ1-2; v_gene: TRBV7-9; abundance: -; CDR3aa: CASSRTGNYGYTF; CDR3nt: TGTGCCAGCAGCCGGACAGGGAACTATGGCTACACCTTC